The 31 T cell receptor beta chains listed next were all sequenced from one sample in a study of blood T cell repertoires in COVID-19. The table came from immunoSEQ multiplex PCR; TCRdb's copy has only in-frame clones and leaves some out. This table holds under 300,000 clones, about 86% found once. Sequenced material: peripheral blood. Source of these receptors: a man older than 75 with acute or convalescent COVID-19.

This chain joins TRBV5-5 and TRBJ1-1, with 9 bases that match TRBD1. The trim removed 3 bases at V and 0 bases at J, leaving 6 bases unmatched. This CDR3 is built from 16 residues. CDR1 and CDR2 from the germline V gene are SGHKS and YYEKEE (reference sequence). The chain's CDR3 is CASSSGTGFVNTEAFF. The CDR3 DNA sequence: TGTGCCAGCAGCTCCGGGACAGGGTTCGTGAACACTGAAGCTTTCTTT.

V is TRBV18 and J is TRBJ2-1; D unresolved. In germline, CDR1 is KGHSH, CDR2 LQKENI. CDR3 length equals 16 residues. The ends were cut back, 0 bases at V and 0 bases at J, with 9 bases in the middle. The CDR3 DNA sequence: TGTGCCAGCTCACCACCGAGGAAGAGCTCCTACAATGAGCAGTTCTTC. Amino acid sequence: CASSPPRKSSYNEQFF.

The rearrangement links TRBV5-1 to TRBJ1-5, with 7 bases that match TRBD1. With V trimmed by 4 bases and J by 3 bases, 10 bases remained unmatched. This CDR3 is built from 16 residues. Germline V gene data show CDR1 as SGHRS and CDR2 as YFSETQ. The CDR3 loop is CASSPGGGQLNQPQHF. CDR3 nucleotide sequence: TGCGCCAGCAGCCCTGGAGGGGGACAGCTCAATCAGCCCCAGCATTTT.

The chain links TRBV14 to TRBJ1-2, with 7 bases aligning to TRBD1. Germline CDR1 reads SGHDN; CDR2 reads FVKESK. The CDR3 runs 14 residues. J lost 4 bases, V lost 1 base, and 3 bases had no gene match. CDR3 loop: CASSQGTGVYGYTF. CDR3 coding DNA: TGTGCCAGCAGCCAAGGGACAGGAGTCTATGGCTACACCTTC.

V gene TRBV28 combines with J gene TRBJ1-5; a possible D gene is TRBD1 (5 bases). The CDR3 totals 12 residues. The ends were cut back, 3 bases at V and 9 bases at J, with 9 bases in the middle. Germline assignment: CDR1 MDHEN and CDR2 SYDVKM. As DNA, the CDR3 is TGTGCCAGCAGTTTCAGGGTGGGGCCCCAGCATTTT. It specifies CASSFRVGPQHF. The full variable domain, with the rest looked up from reference TRBV28 and TRBJ1-5, is DVKVTQSSRYLVKRTGEKVFLECVQDMDHENMFWYRQDPGLGLRLIYFSYDVKMKEKGDIPEGYSVSREKKERFSLILESASTNQTSMYLCASSFRVGPQHFGDGTRLSIL.

The CDR3 reads CASSYSPGGPPEAFF. The CDR3 bases are TGTGCCAGCAGTTACTCGCCGGGGGGCCCGCCTGAAGCTTTCTTT. V is TRBV6-5 and J is TRBJ1-1; a weak D match, TRBD1 (6 bases). The germline V gene encodes CDR1 MNHEY and CDR2 SVGAGI. V gave up 0 bases and J gave up 6 bases, with 14 bases separating them. The CDR3 contains 15 residues.

This clone has a handful of counts. This chain joins TRBV6-5 and TRBJ1-1, with unresolved D. The V end lost 0 bases, the J end lost 0 bases, and 8 bases lay between the germline ends. CDR1 is MNHEY and CDR2 is SVGAGI in the germline V gene. The CDR3 is made up of 15 amino acids. CDR3 loop: CASSYSSSLNTEAFF. CDR3 DNA: TGTGCCAGCAGTTACTCTTCCAGTTTGAACACTGAAGCTTTCTTT.

V is TRBV11-1 and J is TRBJ2-5, with TRBD1 matching over 7 bases. Losses at the gene ends were 10 bases for V and 2 bases for J; bases not matched to a gene: 13. This CDR3 has 15 amino acids. Germline V gene data show CDR1 as SGHAT and CDR2 as FQDESV (reference sequence). The CDR3 spells CATAKRRGRQETQYF. The CDR3 region has the DNA TGTGCCACCGCCAAACGAAGGGGGCGTCAAGAGACCCAGTACTTC.

This chain links TRBV5-6 with TRBJ2-1, with TRBD1 matching over 9 bases. This CDR3 contains 16 residues. The trim removed 5 bases at V and 6 bases at J, leaving 12 bases unmatched. In germline, CDR1 is SGHDT, CDR2 YYEEEE. The CDR3 here is CASSSFGTGHVNEQFF. DNA for the CDR3: TGTGCCAGCAGTTCCTTCGGGACAGGGCATGTCAATGAGCAGTTCTTC.

V gene TRBV6-5 combines with J gene TRBJ1-4; no definite D call. Per germline, CDR1 MNHEY and CDR2 SVGAGI. The CDR3 is 13 amino acids. V lost 6 bases, J lost 5 bases, and 10 bases lay in between. CDR3 sequence reads: CASRTSLNEKLFF. In DNA, the CDR3 is TGTGCCAGCAGGACCTCACTAAATGAAAAACTGTTTTTT.

The chain combines TRBV5-1 with TRBJ2-1; D is possibly TRBD2 (6 bases). Germline V CDR1 and CDR2: SGHRS, YFSETQ. V shed 4 bases and J shed 7 bases, with 15 bases lying between them. The CDR3 is 14 residues long. The CDR3 loop reads CASSPGLVVNEQFF. CDR3 nucleotides: TGCGCCAGCAGCCCGGGACTGGTGGTTAATGAGCAGTTCTTC. Supplemented by reference TRBV5-1 and TRBJ2-1, the full variable domain reads KAGVTQTPRYLIKTRGQQVTLSCSPISGHRSVSWYQQTPGQGLQFLFEYFSETQRNKGNFPGRFSGRQFSNSRSEMNVSTLELGDSALYLCASSPGLVVNEQFFGPGTRLTVL.

This clone was seen a single time. The chain recombines TRBV21-1 with TRBJ1-1. TRBV21-1 is a pseudogene locus. The CDR3 has 16 residues. This CDR3 reads CASSKGRDWMNTEAFF. The CDR3 DNA sequence: TGTGCCAGCAGCAAAGGGAGGGATTGGATGAACACTGAAGCTTTCTTT.

This chain connects TRBV28 to TRBJ1-5; D is unclear. V dropped 6 bases and J dropped 7 bases, with 10 bases sitting between them. The CDR3 contains 12 residues. The germline CDR1 and CDR2 sequences are MDHEN and SYDVKM. The CDR3 region is CASSLPGQPQHF. The CDR3 DNA is TGTGCCAGCAGCCTTCCCGGGCAGCCCCAGCATTTT.

This rearrangement joins TRBV25-1 to TRBJ1-4; the D is unclear. CDR1 MGHDK and CDR2 SYGVNS come from the germline V gene. V was cut by 6 bases and J by 8 bases, with 13 bases left in between. The CDR3 has 13 residues. CDR3 sequence: CASRRPNSEKLFF. CDR3 bases: TGTGCCAGCAGAAGACCGAATAGCGAAAAACTGTTTTTT.

DNA of the CDR3: TGCGCCAGCAGCCAAGGGTTCCGGACAATCCAAAACATTCAGTACTTC. This sequence encodes CASSQGFRTIQNIQYF. The chain joins TRBV4-1 to TRBJ2-4; D possibly corresponds to TRBD1 (5 bases). The V and J ends lost 1 base and 5 bases respectively, with 15 bases between them. The CDR3 runs 16 residues. The V gene's germline CDR1 is MGHRA and CDR2 YSYEKL.

A single count supports this clone. This chain joins TRBV6-5 and TRBJ2-5, with TRBD2 identical over 9 bases. The junction had 10 bases not matched to a gene; V was cut back by 11 bases and J by 0 bases. Germline CDR1 is MNHEY and CDR2 is SVGAGI. This CDR3 comprises 15 residues. As DNA, the CDR3 is TGTGCCTGCGTACCTAGCGGGGTGCACCAAGAGACCCAGTACTTC. Its protein is CACVPSGVHQETQYF.

The chain uses TRBV10-2 and TRBJ2-3, with D tentatively TRBD1 (6 bases). Germline CDR1 WSHSY, CDR2 SAAADI. The CDR3 has 15 residues. Trimming left V 3 bases short and J 1 base short, with 11 bases between. CDR3 nucleotide sequence: TGCGCCAGCAGTGATTGGGACACAGGCACAGATACGCAGTATTTT. It is translated as CASSDWDTGTDTQYF.

J is TRBJ2-1 and V is TRBV11-2, with 16 bases lining up with TRBD2. Losses at the gene ends were 8 bases for V and 15 bases for J; bases not matched to a gene: 13. The germline gives CDR1 SGHAT, CDR2 FQNNGV. The CDR3 is made up of 15 amino acids. As DNA, the CDR3 is TGTGCCAGCGGAGAAGCCGGGACTAGCGGGGGGGCGCGGTTCTTC. Its translation: CASGEAGTSGGARFF. The whole variable domain, filled in from reference TRBV11-2 and TRBJ2-1, reads EAGVAQSPRYKIIEKRQSVAFWCNPISGHATLYWYQQILGQGPKLLIQFQNNGVVDDSQLPKDRFSAERLKGVDSTLKIQPAKLEDSAVYLCASGEAGTSGGARFFGPGTRLTVL.

This chain uses TRBV21-1 with TRBJ1-1; TRBD1, the D gene given by the table, was not confirmed from the DNA. TRBV21-1 constitutes a pseudogene. CDR3 length: 20 residues. The CDR3 DNA sequence: TGTGCCAGCAGCGGCCGACAGGGACCCCCAATCCGGAACATGAACACTGAAGCTTTCTTT. It codes for CASSGRQGPPIRNMNTEAFF.

V gene TRBV30 combines with J gene TRBJ2-5, with D uncertain. The germline V and J ends were trimmed by 1 base and 1 base, with 19 bases remaining between them. Germline V gene sequence: CDR1 GTSNPN, CDR2 SVGIG (reference sequence). CDR3 length: 17 residues. CDR3 in DNA: TGTGCCTGGAGTGCAAGCCTCCGGTCCCTAACCCAAGAGACCCAGTACTTC. Its protein is CAWSASLRSLTQETQYF.

This chain uses TRBV6-5 with TRBJ2-2, with 7 bases aligning to TRBD2. The germline gives CDR1 MNHEY, CDR2 SVGAGI. The CDR3 contains 15 residues. V shed 0 bases and J 4 bases; nucleotides not matched to a gene: 2. CDR3 sequence (DNA): TGTGCCAGCAGTTACTCGGGGGGGACCACCGGGGAGCTGTTTTTT. This encodes CASSYSGGTTGELFF.

The rearrangement joins TRBV30 to TRBJ2-6; tentative D call: TRBD1 (7 bases). With 0 bases removed from V and 4 bases from J, the gap between germline ends came to 13 bases. Germline loops: CDR1 GTSNPN, CDR2 SVGIG (reference sequence). This CDR3 is 16 amino acids long. The CDR3, as DNA: TGTGCCTGGAGTGTTGGAGGGGGCTCGGGGGCCAACGTCCTGACTTTC. The encoded protein is CAWSVGGGSGANVLTF. Full variable domain (rest looked up from reference TRBV30 and TRBJ2-6): SQTIHQWPATLVQPVGSPLSLECTVEGTSNPNLYWYRQAAGRGLQLLFYSVGIGQISSEVPQNLSASRPQDRQFILSSKKLLLSDSGFYLCAWSVGGGSGANVLTFGAGSRLTVL.

The chain joins TRBV5-4 to TRBJ2-1; TRBD2 aligns across 8 bases. The CDR3 is made up of 15 amino acids. CDR1 and CDR2 from the germline V gene are SGHNT and YYREEE (reference sequence). V trimming: 0 bases; J trimming: 3 bases; junction bases outside the gene matches: 2. CDR3 sequence: CASSLDLAGYNEQFF. The CDR3 nucleotides read TGTGCCAGCAGCTTGGACCTAGCGGGCTACAATGAGCAGTTCTTC. The entire variable domain, with the rest obtained from reference TRBV5-4 and TRBJ2-1, is as follows: ETGVTQSPTHLIKTRGQQVTLRCSSQSGHNTVSWYQQALGQGPQFIFQYYREEENGRGNFPPRFSGLQFPNYSSELNVNALELDDSALYLCASSLDLAGYNEQFFGPGTRLTVL.

This clone showed up just once. J is TRBJ2-2 and V is TRBV19, with unresolved D. This CDR3 comprises 13 residues. Germline V gene lookup returns CDR1 LNHDA and CDR2 SQIVND (reference sequence). V lost 3 bases, J lost 5 bases, and 7 bases lay in between. In nucleotides, the CDR3 is TGTGCCAGTAGTATTATGAGTACCGGGGAGCTGTTTTTT. As protein: CASSIMSTGELFF.

The CDR3: CASSLGGVGTGAYGYTF. DNA for the CDR3: TGTGCCAGCAGCTTAGGTGGAGTCGGGACGGGAGCATATGGCTACACCTTC. The V call is TRBV7-2, the J call TRBJ1-2, with a weak D call TRBD1 (5 bases). Germline V CDR1 and CDR2: SGHTA, FQGNSA. V dropped 1 base and J dropped 5 bases, with 20 bases sitting between them. The CDR3 runs to 17 residues.

This chain links TRBV3-1 (or the pseudogene TRBV3-2) with TRBJ1-5; D ambiguous. Trimming took 4 bases from V and 0 from J, leaving 7 bases between them. The CDR3 totals 14 residues. Germline CDR1 LGHDT, CDR2 YNNKEL (reference sequence). In nucleotides, the CDR3 is TGTGCCAGCAGCCTCGGGAATAGCAATCAGCCCCAGCATTTT. As protein: CASSLGNSNQPQHF.

This clone came up once. V is TRBV6-6 and J is TRBJ2-7, with D perhaps TRBD1 (6 bases). The V end lost 5 bases, the J end lost 6 bases, and 11 bases lay between the germline ends. The CDR3 runs to 12 residues. Germline V lookup: CDR1 MNHNY, CDR2 SVGAGI (reference sequence). As DNA, the CDR3 is TGTGCCAGCAGTCAGGGGTTTTTCGAGCAGTACTTC. Translating it yields CASSQGFFEQYF.

This rearrangement joins TRBV6-4 to TRBJ2-3, with D perhaps matching TRBD1 (6 bases). Germline CDR1 is MRHNA and CDR2 is SNTAGT. This CDR3 contains 12 residues. The ends were cut back, 5 bases at V and 6 bases at J, with 9 bases in the middle. The CDR3 DNA reads as TGTGCCAGCAGTCAAACAGGGGATACGCAGTATTTT. It translates to CASSQTGDTQYF.

V is TRBV2 and J is TRBJ2-1; 7 bases fit TRBD2. CDR3 length equals 17 residues. With 9 bases clipped from V and 0 bases from J, the junction kept 14 bases outside the gene matches. Germline lookup yields CDR1 SNHLY and CDR2 FYNNEI. CDR3 sequence: CASHVRAGMFSYNEQFF. DNA for the CDR3: TGTGCCAGTCACGTTCGAGCGGGAATGTTCTCCTACAATGAGCAGTTCTTC.

J is TRBJ2-5 and V is TRBV28; possible D gene TRBD2, 5 bases. This CDR3 comprises 13 residues. The germline V gene has CDR1 MDHEN and CDR2 SYDVKM. V dropped 5 bases and J dropped 0 bases, with 7 bases sitting between them. The CDR3 DNA reads TGTGCCAGCAGTATCGGGAACCAAGAGACCCAGTACTTC. Translated: CASSIGNQETQYF.

This clone was counted only a few times. V is TRBV7-8 and J is TRBJ2-1; tentatively, D is TRBD1 (6 bases). Germline CDR1 and CDR2: SGHVS and FQNEAQ. V lost 6 bases, J lost 3 bases, and 12 bases lay in between. This CDR3 is 14 amino acids long. DNA for the CDR3: TGTGCCAGCAGAGACAGGAAAAACTACAATGAGCAGTTCTTC. Its translation is CASRDRKNYNEQFF.